The TCR beta chain described here comes from a study of blood T cell repertoires in COVID-19. As for the study in general: Specimens from acute and convalescent COVID-19 originated in the United States, Italy and Spain. From T cells, B-cell-depleted T cells, or PBMCs came the material, which was cDNA or gDNA.

V was trimmed by 1 base and J by 7 bases, leaving 7 bases between them. Germline lookup yields CDR1 SEHNR and CDR2 FQNEAQ (reference sequence). CDR3 length equals 12 residues. Per the original methods: Amplification of reference gene primers was used by the study to estimate nucleated cell counts. TCRdb's table, derived via immunoSEQ multiplex PCR, lists solely in-frame clones and lacks some. Clonal size and the V and J genes are those of that table, whereas D and trimming came from the DNA. The table lists more than 95,000 clones, 84% of them singletons, with about 12% in the top ten. This sequence was found in a human donor in a cohort sampled during active COVID-19. The V call is TRBV7-9, the J call TRBJ2-5; D is unresolved. Sequenced input: peripheral blood. For the CDR3, the DNA is TGTGCCAGCAGCTTAGTCGGTGGGACCCAGTACTTC. Its translation: CASSLVGGTQYF.